This T cell receptor beta chain originates from a study of cytomegalovirus exposure and HLA in healthy donors. Study information: Most donors, 81% of around 400 genotyped, fell in the Caucasian-associated ancestry cluster. Study-level results: Immune exposure information available was restricted to CMV serostatus.

Worth noting for this clone: No antigen is known for it.

PCR was performed using 60 Vbeta and 13 Jbeta primers. Data came from immunoSEQ multiplex PCR; TCRdb stores just in-frame clones and leaves some out. The repertoire holds under 150,000 clones, with roughly 62% as singletons. The V gene lost 3 bases and the J gene lost 7 bases, with 11 bases spanning the gap. Germline CDR1 and CDR2: SGDLS and YYNGEE. This CDR3 is built from 13 residues. Sequenced input: PBMCs. This clonotype originated in a man under 40 in good health and CMV-seropositive. The J gene is TRBJ2-1, the V gene TRBV9, with D tentatively TRBD2 (6 bases). The CDR3 region is CASSAGLTNEQFF. The CDR3 region has the DNA TGTGCCAGCAGCGCGGGACTCACAAATGAGCAGTTCTTC.